Detailed here is one T cell receptor (beta chain). V shed 0 bases and J shed 5 bases, with 9 bases lying between them. This CDR3 is 14 amino acids long. Germline CDR1 and CDR2: SGDLS and YYNGEE. The sample originates from a study of blood T cell repertoires in COVID-19. Sequencing was performed with immunoSEQ multiplex PCR; in TCRdb, only in-frame clones are kept and a portion is missing. The sample holds 300,000 to 400,000 clones, approximately 88% seen once. Donors were grouped by their self-reported clinical history. This TCR came from a man in his 60s who had recovered from COVID-19. V and J are TRBV9 and TRBJ2-1; D may be TRBD2 (6 bases). The sequenced material came from PBMCs or T cells enriched from blood (not recorded which). This chain's CDR3 is CASSVAGVDNEQFF. CDR3 sequence (DNA): TGTGCCAGCAGCGTAGCGGGAGTTGACAATGAGCAGTTCTTC.